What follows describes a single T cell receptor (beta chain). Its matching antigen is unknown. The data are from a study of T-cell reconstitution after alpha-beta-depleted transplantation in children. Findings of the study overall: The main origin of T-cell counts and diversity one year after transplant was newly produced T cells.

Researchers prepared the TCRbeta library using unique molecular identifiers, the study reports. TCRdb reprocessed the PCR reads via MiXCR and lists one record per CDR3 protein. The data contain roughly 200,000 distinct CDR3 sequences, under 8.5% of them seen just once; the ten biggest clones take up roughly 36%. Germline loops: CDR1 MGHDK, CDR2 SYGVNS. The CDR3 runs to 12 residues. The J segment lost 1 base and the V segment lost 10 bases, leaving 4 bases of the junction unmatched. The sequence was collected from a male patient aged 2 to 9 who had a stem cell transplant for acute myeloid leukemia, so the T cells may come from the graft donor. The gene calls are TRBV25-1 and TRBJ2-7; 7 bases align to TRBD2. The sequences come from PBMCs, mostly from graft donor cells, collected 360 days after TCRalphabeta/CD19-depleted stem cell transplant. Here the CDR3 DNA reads TGTGCCACCCGGGACTATTCCTACGAGCAGTACTTC. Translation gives CATRDYSYEQYF.